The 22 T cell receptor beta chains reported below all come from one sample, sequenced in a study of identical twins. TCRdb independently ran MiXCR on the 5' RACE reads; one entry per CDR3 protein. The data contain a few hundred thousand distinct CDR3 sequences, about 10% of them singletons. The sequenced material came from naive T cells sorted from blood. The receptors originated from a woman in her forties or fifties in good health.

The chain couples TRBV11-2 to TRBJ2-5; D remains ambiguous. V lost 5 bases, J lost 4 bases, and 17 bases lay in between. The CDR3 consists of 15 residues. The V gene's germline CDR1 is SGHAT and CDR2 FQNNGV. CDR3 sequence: CASSETPILGETQYF. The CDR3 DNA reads TGTGCCAGCAGCGAGACACCCATTTTGGGAGAGACCCAGTACTTC.

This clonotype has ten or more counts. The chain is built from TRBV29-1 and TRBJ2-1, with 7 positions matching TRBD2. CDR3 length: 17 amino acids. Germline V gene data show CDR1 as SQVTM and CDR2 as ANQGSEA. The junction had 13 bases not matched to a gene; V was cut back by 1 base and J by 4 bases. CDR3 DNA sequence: TGCAGCGTTGAAGGACTCCCTGGACTAGGGAGTTACAATGAGCAGTTCTTC. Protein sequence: CSVEGLPGLGSYNEQFF.

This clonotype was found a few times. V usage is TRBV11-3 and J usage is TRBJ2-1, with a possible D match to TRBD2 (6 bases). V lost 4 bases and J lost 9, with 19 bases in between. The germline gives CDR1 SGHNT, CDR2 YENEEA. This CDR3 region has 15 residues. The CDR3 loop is CASSSRSPGAFEQFF. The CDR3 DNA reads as TGTGCCAGCAGCTCCCGGAGTCCGGGAGCCTTTGAGCAGTTCTTC.

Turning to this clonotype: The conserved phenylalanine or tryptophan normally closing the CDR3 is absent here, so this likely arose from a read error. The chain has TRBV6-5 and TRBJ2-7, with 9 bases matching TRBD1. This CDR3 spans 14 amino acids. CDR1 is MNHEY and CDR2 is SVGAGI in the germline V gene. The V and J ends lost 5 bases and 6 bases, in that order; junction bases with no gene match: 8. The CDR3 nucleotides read TGTGCCAGCAGTCGCCGGGACAGGGCCTCCGAGCAGTACTGC. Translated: CASSRRDRASEQYC.

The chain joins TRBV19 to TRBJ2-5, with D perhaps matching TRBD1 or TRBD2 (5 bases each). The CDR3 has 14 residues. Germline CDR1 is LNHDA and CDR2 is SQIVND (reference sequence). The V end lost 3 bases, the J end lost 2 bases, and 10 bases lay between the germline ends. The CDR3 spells CASSIQGAQETQYF. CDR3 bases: TGTGCCAGTAGTATCCAGGGAGCACAAGAGACCCAGTACTTC.

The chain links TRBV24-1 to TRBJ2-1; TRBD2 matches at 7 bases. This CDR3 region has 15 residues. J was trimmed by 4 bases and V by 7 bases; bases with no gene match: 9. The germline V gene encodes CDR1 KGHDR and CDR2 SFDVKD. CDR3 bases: TGTGCCACCAGCCGGCGGACTAGAGAATACAATGAGCAGTTCTTC. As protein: CATSRRTREYNEQFF.

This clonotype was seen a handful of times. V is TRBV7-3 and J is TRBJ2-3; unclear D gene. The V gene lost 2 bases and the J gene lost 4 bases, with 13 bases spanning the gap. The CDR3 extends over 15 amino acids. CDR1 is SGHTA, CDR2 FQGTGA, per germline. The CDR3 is CASSLSSYPSDTQYF. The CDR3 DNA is TGTGCCAGCAGCTTATCTTCCTATCCATCAGATACGCAGTATTTT.

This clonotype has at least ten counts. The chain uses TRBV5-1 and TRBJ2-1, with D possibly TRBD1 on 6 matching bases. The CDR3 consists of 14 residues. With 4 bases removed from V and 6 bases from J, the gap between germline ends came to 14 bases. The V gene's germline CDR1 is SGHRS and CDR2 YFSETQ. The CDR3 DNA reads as TGCGCCAGCAGCCCGCTCCTGACAGGCAATGAGCAGTTCTTC. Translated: CASSPLLTGNEQFF.

The CDR3 reads CASSPTLGPRVAEAFF. Written as DNA, the CDR3 is TGTGCCAGCAGCCCGACTCTCGGGCCCCGTGTAGCTGAAGCTTTCTTT. The chain recombines TRBV7-9 with TRBJ1-1; D is ambiguous. Trimming removed 5 bases from V and 6 bases from J, with 22 bases in between. Germline assignment: CDR1 SEHNR and CDR2 FQNEAQ (reference sequence). The CDR3 extends over 16 amino acids.

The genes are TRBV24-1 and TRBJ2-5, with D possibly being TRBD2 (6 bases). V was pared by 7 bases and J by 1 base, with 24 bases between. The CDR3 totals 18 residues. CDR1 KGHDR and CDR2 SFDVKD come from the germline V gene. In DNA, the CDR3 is TGTGCCACCAGCCAACCGGGACTGACTTCGGAGGGCCAAGAGACCCAGTACTTC. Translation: CATSQPGLTSEGQETQYF.

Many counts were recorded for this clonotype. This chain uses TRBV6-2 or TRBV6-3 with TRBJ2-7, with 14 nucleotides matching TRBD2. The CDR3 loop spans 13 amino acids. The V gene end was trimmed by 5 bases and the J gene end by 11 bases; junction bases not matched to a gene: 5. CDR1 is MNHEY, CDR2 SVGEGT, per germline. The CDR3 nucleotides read TGTGCCAGCAGTCCGGGACTAGCGGGAGTTGAGTACTTC. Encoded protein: CASSPGLAGVEYF.

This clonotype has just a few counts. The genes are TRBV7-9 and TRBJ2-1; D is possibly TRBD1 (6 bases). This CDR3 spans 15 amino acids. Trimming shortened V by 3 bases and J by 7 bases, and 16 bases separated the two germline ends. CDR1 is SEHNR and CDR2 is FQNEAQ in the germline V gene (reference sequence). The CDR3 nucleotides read TGTGCCAGCAGCTTCCCCGGGGCAGGGGAAAATGAGCAGTTCTTC. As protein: CASSFPGAGENEQFF.

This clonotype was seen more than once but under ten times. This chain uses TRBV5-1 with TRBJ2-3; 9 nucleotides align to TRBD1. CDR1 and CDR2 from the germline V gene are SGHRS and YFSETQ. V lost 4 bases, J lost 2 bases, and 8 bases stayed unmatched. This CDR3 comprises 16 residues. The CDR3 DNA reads TGCGCCAGCAGCCGCCGACAGGGGGGAGCCACAGATACGCAGTATTTT. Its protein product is CASSRRQGGATDTQYF. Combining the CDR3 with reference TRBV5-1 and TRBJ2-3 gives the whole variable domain KAGVTQTPRYLIKTRGQQVTLSCSPISGHRSVSWYQQTPGQGLQFLFEYFSETQRNKGNFPGRFSGRQFSNSRSEMNVSTLELGDSALYLCASSRRQGGATDTQYFGPGTRLTVL.

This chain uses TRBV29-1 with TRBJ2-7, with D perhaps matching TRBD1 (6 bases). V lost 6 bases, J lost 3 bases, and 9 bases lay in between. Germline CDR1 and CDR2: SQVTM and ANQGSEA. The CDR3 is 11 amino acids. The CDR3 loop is CSVADSYEQYF. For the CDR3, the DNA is TGCAGCGTCGCGGACAGCTACGAGCAGTACTTC.

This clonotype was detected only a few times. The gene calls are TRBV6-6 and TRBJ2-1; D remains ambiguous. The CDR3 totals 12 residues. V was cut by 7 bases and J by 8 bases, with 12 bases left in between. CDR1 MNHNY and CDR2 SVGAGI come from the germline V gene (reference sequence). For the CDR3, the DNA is TGTGCCAGCACTCTTTGGAGCGATGAGCAGTTCTTC. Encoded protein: CASTLWSDEQFF.

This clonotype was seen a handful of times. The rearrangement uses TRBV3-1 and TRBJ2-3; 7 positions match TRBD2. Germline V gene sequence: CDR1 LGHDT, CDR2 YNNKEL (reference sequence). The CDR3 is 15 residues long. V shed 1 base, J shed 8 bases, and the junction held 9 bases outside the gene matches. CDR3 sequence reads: CASSQVRGSGGTQYF. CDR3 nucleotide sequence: TGTGCCAGCAGCCAAGTTCGCGGGAGTGGAGGTACGCAGTATTTT.

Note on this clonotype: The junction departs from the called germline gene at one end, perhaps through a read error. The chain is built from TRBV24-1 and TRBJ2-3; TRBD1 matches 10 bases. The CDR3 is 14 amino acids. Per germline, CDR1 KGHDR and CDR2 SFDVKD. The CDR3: CATGDRGLTDTQYF. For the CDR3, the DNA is TGTGCCACCGGTGACAGGGGGCTCACAGATACGCAGTATTTT.

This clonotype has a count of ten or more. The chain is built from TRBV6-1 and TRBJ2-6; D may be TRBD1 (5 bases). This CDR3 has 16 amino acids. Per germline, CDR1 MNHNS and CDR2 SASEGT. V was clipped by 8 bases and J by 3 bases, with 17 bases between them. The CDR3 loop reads CASLKLDRRGANVLTF. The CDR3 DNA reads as TGTGCCAGCCTAAAGCTCGACAGACGTGGGGCCAACGTCCTGACTTTC.

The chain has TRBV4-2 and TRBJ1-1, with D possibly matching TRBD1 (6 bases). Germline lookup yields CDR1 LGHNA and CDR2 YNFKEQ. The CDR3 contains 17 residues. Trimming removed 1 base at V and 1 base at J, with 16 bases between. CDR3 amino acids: CASSQGARRTENTEAFF. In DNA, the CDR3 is TGTGCCAGCAGCCAAGGCGCACGGAGGACAGAGAACACTGAAGCTTTCTTT.

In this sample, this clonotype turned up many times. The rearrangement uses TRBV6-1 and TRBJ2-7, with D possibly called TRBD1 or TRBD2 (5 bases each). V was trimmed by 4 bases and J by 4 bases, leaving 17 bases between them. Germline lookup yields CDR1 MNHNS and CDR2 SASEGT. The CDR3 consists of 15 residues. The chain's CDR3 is CASSVRMLWGYEQYF. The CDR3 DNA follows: TGTGCCAGCAGTGTACGGATGCTTTGGGGGTACGAGCAGTACTTC.

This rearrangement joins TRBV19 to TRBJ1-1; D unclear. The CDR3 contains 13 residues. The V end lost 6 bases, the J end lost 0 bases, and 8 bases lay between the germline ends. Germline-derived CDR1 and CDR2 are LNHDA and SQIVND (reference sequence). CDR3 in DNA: TGTGCCAGTAGGCGTAGTCTGAACACTGAAGCTTTCTTT. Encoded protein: CASRRSLNTEAFF.

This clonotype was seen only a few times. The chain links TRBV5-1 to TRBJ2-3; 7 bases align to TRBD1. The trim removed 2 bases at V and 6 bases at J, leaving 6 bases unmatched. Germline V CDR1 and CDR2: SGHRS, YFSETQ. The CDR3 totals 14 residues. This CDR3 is CASSLNTGEDTQYF. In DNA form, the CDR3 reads TGCGCCAGCAGCTTAAACACAGGGGAGGATACGCAGTATTTT.